This T cell receptor (beta chain) was captured in a study of cytomegalovirus exposure and HLA in healthy donors. The overall study: It was reported in a later analysis that the same platform had been used for the approximately 120 validation repertoires as for the roughly 700 first-cohort repertoires. Points from the study as a whole: 150 or so TCR beta chains were listed as cytomegalovirus-associated. TCR sequences were mostly rare, though some public TCRs occurred in many donors.

Data came from immunoSEQ multiplex PCR; TCRdb stores just in-frame clones and leaves some out. The sample holds 300,000 or so clones, 88% seen once. J gave up 4 bases and V 5 bases, and 7 bases lay outside the gene matches. CDR1 LNHDA and CDR2 SQIVND come from the germline V gene (reference sequence). CDR3 size: 15 residues. About this clone itself: Its specificity is unknown.

The chain uses TRBV19 and TRBJ1-4, with 7 bases identical to TRBD1. The material sequenced was PBMCs. The sequence came from a man aged 30 to 45 in good health and CMV-seronegative. CDR3 amino acids: CASSDDRDFNEKLFF. The CDR3 nucleotides are TGTGCCAGTAGTGATGACAGGGATTTTAATGAAAAACTGTTTTTT.